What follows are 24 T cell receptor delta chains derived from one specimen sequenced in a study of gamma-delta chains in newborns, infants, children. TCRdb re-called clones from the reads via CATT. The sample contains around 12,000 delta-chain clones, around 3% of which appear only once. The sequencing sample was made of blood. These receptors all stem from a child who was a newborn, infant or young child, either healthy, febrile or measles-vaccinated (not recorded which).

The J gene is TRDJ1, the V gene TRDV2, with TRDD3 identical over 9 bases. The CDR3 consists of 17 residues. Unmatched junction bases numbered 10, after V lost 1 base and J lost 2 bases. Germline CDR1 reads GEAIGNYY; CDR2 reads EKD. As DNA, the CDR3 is TGTGCCTGTGACACTCTGGGGGATCCGAGAAGGACCGATAAACTCATCTTT. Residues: CACDTLGDPRRTDKLIF.

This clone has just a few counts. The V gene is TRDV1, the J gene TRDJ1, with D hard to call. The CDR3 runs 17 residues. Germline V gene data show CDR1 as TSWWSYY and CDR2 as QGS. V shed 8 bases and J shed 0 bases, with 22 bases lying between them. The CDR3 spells CALMWELSQAYTDKLIF. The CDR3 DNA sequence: TGTGCTCTTATGTGGGAACTTTCCCAGGCGTACACCGATAAACTCATCTTT.

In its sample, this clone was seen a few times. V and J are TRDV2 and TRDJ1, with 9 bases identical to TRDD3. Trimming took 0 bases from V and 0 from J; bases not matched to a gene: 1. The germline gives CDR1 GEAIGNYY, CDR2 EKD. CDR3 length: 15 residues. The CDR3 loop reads CACDTGDTYTDKLIF. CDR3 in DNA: TGTGCCTGTGACACCGGGGATACGTACACCGATAAACTCATCTTT.

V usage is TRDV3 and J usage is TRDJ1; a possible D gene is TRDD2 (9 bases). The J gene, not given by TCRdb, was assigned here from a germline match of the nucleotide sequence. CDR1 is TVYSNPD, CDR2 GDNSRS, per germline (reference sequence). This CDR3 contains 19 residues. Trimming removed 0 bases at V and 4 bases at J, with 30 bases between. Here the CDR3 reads CAFSNLPTKYWGGDDKLIF. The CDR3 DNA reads TGTGCCTTTAGCAACCTTCCTACGAAGTACTGGGGGGGAGACGATAAACTCATCTTT. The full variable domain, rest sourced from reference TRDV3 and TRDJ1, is CDKVTQSSPDQTVASGSEVVLLCTYDTVYSNPDLFWYRIRPDYSFQFVFYGDNSRSEGADFTQGRFSVKHILTQKAFHLVISPVRTEDSATYYCAFSNLPTKYWGGDDKLIFGKGTRVTVEP.

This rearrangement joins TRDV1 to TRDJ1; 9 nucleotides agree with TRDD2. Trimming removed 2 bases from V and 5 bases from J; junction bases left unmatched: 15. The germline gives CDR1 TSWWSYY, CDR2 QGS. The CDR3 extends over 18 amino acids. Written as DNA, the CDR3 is TGTGCTCTTGGGGAAGTCGCCTTCCTACGAGTACTGGGGGATAAACTCATCTTT. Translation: CALGEVAFLRVLGDKLIF.

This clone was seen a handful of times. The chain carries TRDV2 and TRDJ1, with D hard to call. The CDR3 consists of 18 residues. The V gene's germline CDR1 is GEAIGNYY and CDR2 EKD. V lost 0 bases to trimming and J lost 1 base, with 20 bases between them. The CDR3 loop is CACDTLRGGGQTTDKLIF. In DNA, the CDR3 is TGTGCCTGTGACACCCTGAGGGGTGGTGGGCAGACCACCGATAAACTCATCTTT.

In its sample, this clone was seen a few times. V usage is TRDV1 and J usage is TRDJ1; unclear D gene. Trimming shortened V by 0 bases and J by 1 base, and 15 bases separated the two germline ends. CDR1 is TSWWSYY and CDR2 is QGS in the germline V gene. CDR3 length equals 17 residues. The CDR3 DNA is TGTGCTCTTGGGGAACTCCAGAAGTCCGGGGCCACCGATAAACTCATCTTT. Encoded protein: CALGELQKSGATDKLIF.

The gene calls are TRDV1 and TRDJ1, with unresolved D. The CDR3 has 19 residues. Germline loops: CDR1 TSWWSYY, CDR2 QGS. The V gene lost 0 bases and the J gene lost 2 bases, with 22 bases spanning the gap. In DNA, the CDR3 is TGTGCTCTTGGGGAACTCGGGTCCTCAGGGTCTCCCCGAACCGATAAACTCATCTTT. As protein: CALGELGSSGSPRTDKLIF.

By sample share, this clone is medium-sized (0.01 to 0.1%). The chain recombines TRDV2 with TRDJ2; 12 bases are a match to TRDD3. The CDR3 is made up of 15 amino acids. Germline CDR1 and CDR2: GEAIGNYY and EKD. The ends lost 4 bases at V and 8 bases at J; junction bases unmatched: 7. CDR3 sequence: CACDFLGDTRAQLFF. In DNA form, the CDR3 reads TGTGCCTGTGATTTCCTGGGGGATACGCGGGCACAACTCTTCTTT.

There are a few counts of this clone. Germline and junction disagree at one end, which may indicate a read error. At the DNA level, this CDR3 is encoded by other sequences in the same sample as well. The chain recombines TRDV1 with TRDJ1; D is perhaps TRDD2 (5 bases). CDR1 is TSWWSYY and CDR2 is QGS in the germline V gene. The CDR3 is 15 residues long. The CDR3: CALGEPETYTDKLIF. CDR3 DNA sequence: TGTGCTCTTGGGGAACCTGAAACCTACACTGATAAACTCATCTTT.

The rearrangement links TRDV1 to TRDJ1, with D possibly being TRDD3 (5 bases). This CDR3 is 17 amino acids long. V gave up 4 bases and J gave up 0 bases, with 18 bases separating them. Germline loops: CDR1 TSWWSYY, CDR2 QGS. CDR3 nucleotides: TGTGCTCTTGGGGGAAAGTATGGGGTTTCGTACACCGATAAACTCATCTTT. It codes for CALGGKYGVSYTDKLIF.

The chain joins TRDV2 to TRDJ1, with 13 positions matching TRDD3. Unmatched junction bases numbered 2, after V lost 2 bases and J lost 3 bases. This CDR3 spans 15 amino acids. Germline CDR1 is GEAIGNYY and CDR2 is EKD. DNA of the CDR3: TGTGCCTGTGACATACTGGGGGATACGTCCGATAAACTCATCTTT. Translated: CACDILGDTSDKLIF.

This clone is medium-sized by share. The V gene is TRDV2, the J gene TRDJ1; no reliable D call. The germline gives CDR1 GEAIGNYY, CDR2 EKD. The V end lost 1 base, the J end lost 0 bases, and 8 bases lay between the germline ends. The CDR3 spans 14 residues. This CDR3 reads CACDTITDTDKLIF. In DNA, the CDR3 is TGTGCCTGTGACACTATTACTGACACCGATAAACTCATCTTT.

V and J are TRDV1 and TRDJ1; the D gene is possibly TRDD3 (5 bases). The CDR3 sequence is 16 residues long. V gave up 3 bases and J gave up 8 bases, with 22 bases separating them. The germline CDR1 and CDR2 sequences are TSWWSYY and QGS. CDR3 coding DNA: TGTGCTCTTGGGGACTCTCAAAACTACGGGGGGTTGAAACTCATCTTT. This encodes CALGDSQNYGGLKLIF.

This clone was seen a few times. CDR3 bases: TGTGCCTGTGACACCGCCACGGGGGGTGTCTTCTGGGACACCCGACAGATGTTTTTC. Its protein product is CACDTATGGVFWDTRQMFF. The J gene is TRDJ3, the V gene TRDV2; tentatively, D is TRDD3 (5 bases). The germline V and J ends were trimmed by 0 bases and 3 bases, with 17 bases remaining between them. There are 19 residues in the CDR3. The germline V gene encodes CDR1 GEAIGNYY and CDR2 EKD.

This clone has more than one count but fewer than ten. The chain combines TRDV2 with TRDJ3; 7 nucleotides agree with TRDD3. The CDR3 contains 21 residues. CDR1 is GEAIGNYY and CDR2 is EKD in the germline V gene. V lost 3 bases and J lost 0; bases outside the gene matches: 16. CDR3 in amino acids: CACDPTRRWGLSSWDTRQMFF. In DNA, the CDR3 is TGTGCCTGTGACCCCACCCGTCGCTGGGGGTTAAGCTCCTGGGACACCCGACAGATGTTTTTC.

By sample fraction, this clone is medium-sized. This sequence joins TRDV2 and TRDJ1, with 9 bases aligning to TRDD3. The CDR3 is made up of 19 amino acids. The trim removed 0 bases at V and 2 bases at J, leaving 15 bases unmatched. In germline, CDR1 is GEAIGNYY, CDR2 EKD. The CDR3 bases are TGTGCCTGTGACACCGAATTTGGAGTTACTGGGGGAATGACCGATAAACTCATCTTT. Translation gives CACDTEFGVTGGMTDKLIF.

The chain's CDR3 is CACDSAGGYRPWDTRQMFF. In DNA form, the CDR3 reads TGTGCCTGTGACTCCGCTGGGGGATACCGCCCCTGGGACACCCGACAGATGTTTTTC. The chain recombines TRDV2 with TRDJ3; 11 bases map to TRDD3. V trimming: 3 bases; J trimming: 2 bases; junction bases outside the gene matches: 8. There are 19 residues in the CDR3. The germline V gene encodes CDR1 GEAIGNYY and CDR2 EKD.

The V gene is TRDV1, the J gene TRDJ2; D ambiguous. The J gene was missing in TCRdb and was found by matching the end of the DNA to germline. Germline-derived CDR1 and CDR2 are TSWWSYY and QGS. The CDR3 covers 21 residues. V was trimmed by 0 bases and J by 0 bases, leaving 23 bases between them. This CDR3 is CALGELMAGDSEWALTAQLFF. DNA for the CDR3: TGTGCTCTTGGGGAACTTATGGCGGGCGACTCGGAATGGGCTTTGACAGCACAACTCTTCTTT.

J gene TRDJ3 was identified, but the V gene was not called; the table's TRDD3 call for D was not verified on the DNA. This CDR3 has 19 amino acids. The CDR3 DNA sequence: TGTGCCTGTGACACGGTACTGGGGGATACGAGGTGGGACACCCGACAGATGTTTTTC. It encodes CACDTVLGDTRWDTRQMFF.

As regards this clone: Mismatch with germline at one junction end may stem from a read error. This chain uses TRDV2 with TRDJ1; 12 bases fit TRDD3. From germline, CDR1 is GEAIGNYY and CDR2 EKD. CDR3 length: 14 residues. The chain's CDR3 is CARDLTLGDTGPIF. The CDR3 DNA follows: TGTGCCCGTGACTTGACACTGGGGGATACTGGGCCCATCTTT.

The DNA of the CDR3 is TGTGCTCTTGGGGAACTAACCATACGCACCGATAAACTCATCTTT. Its translation: CALGELTIRTDKLIF. This chain uses TRDV1 with TRDJ1; D possibly corresponds to TRDD3 (5 bases). The CDR3 covers 15 residues. Germline assignment: CDR1 TSWWSYY and CDR2 QGS. Trimming pared 0 bases from V and 1 base from J, leaving 9 bases between.

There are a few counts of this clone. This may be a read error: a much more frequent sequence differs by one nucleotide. CDR3 in DNA: TGTGCCTGTGACCCGCTGACACTTTCCTTAGCTGGCTCAGGGAACACCGATAAACTCATCTTC. It encodes CACDPLTLSLAGSGNTDKLIF. The chain uses TRDV2 and TRDJ1, with D possibly TRDD2 on 5 matching bases. CDR1 and CDR2 (germline): GEAIGNYY, EKD. This CDR3 has 21 residues.

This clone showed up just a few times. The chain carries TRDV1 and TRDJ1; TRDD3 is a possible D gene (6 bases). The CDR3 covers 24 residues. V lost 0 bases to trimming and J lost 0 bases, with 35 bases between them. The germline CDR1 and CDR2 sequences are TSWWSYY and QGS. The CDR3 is CALGELVGHVGGRLGFLYTDKLIF. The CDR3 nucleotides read TGTGCTCTTGGGGAACTAGTGGGTCACGTGGGAGGAAGGCTGGGGTTCCTGTACACCGATAAACTCATCTTT.